The text below deals with one T cell receptor (beta chain). V shed 5 bases and J shed 4 bases, with 14 bases lying between them. The CDR3 extends over 14 amino acids. Germline loops: CDR1 SGHTA, CDR2 FQGNSA. This sample was taken from a study of blood T cell repertoires in COVID-19. TCRdb's copy holds only in-frame clones and misses some; the assay was immunoSEQ multiplex PCR. The sample includes roughly 30,000 clones, around 90% of them seen just once. The clonotype originates from a human donor in a cohort sampled during active COVID-19. Sequenced: peripheral blood. The V and J genes are TRBV7-2 and TRBJ1-2; D is perhaps TRBD1 (5 bases). Here the CDR3 reads CASSESQGAYGYTF. The CDR3 nucleotides read TGTGCCAGCAGCGAGTCCCAGGGTGCCTATGGCTACACCTTC.